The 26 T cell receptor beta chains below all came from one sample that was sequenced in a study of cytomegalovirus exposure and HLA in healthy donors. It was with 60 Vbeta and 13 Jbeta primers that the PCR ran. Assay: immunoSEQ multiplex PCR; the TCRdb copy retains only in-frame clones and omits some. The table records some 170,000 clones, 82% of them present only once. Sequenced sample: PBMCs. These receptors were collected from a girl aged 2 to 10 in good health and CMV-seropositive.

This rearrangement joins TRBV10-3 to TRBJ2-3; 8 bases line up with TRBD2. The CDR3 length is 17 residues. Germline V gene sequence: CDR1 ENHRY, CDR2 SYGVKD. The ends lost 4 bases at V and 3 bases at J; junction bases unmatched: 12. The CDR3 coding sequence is TGTGCCATCAGTGCGGTGCTAGCGGGTGAGGGTACAGATACGCAGTATTTT. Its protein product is CAISAVLAGEGTDTQYF.

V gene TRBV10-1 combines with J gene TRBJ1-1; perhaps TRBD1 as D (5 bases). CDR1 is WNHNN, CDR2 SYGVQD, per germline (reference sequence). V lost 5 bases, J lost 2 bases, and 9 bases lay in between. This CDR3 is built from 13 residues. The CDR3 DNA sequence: TGCGCCAGCAGTCAGGGTCTAAACACTGAAGCTTTCTTT. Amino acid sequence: CASSQGLNTEAFF.

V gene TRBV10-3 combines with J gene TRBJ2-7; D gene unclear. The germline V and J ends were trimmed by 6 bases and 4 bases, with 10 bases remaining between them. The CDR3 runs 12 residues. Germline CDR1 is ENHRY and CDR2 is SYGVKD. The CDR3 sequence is CAIRINTYEQYF. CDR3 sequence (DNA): TGTGCCATCAGGATAAACACGTACGAGCAGTACTTC.

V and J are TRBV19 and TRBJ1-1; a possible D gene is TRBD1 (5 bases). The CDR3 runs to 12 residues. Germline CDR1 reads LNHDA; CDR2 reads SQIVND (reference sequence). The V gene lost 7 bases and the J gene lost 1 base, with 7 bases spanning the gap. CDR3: CASTGGNTEAFF. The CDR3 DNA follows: TGTGCCAGTACCGGGGGGAACACTGAAGCTTTCTTT.

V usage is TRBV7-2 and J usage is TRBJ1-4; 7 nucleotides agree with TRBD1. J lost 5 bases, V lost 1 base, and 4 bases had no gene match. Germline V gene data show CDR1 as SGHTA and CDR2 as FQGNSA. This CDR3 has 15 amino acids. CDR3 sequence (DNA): TGTGCCAGCAGCTTAGGGGGACAGAGAAATGAAAAACTGTTTTTT. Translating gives CASSLGGQRNEKLFF.

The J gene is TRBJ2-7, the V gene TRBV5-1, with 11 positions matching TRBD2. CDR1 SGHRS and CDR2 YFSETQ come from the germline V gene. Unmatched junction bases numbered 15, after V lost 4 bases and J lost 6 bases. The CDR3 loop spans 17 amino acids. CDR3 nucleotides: TGCGCCAGCAGCCGAGTCATAGCGGGAGGGGTCGCTACCGAGCAGTACTTC. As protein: CASSRVIAGGVATEQYF.

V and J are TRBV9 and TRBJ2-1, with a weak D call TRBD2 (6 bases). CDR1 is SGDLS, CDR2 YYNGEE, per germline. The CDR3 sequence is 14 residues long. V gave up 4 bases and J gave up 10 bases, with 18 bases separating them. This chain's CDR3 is CASSPSMPSAEQFF. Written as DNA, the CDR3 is TGTGCCAGCAGCCCCAGTATGCCTAGCGCGGAGCAGTTCTTC. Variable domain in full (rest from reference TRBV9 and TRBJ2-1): DSGVTQTPKHLITATGQRVTLRCSPRSGDLSVYWYQQSLDQGLQFLIQYYNGEERAKGNILERFSAQQFPDLHSELNLSSLELGDSALYFCASSPSMPSAEQFFGPGTRLTVL.

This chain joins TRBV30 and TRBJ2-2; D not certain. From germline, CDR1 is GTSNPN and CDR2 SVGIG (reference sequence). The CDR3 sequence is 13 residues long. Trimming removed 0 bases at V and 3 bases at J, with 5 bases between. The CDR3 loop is CAWSVRDTGELFF. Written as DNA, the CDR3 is TGTGCCTGGAGTGTACGGGACACCGGGGAGCTGTTTTTT.

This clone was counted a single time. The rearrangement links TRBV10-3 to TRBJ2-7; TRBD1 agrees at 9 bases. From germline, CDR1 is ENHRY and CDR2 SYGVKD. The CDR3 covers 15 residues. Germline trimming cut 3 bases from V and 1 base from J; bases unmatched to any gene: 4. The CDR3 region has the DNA TGTGCCATCAGTGACCCGGGACAGGGATCCTACGAGCAGTACTTC. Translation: CAISDPGQGSYEQYF.

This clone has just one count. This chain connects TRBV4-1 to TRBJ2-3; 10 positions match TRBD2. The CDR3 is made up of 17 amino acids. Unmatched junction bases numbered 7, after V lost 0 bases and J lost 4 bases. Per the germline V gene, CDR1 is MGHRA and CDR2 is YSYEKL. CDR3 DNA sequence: TGCGCCAGCAGCCAAGAACAGGGACTAGCGTCTCCAGATACGCAGTATTTT. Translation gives CASSQEQGLASPDTQYF.

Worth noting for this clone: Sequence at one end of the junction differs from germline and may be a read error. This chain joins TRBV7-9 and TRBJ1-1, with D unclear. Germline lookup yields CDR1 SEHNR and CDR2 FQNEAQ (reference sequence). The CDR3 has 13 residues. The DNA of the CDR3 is TGTGCCAGCAGCTTAGGAGGGAACGCTGAAGCTTTCTTT. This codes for CASSLGGNAEAFF.

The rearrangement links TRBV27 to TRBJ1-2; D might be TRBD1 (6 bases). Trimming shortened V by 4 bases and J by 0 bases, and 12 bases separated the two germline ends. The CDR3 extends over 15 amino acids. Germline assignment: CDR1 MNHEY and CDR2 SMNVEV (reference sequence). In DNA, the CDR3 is TGTGCCAGCAGTTCCATCGACAGGACTAACTATGGCTACACCTTC. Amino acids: CASSSIDRTNYGYTF.

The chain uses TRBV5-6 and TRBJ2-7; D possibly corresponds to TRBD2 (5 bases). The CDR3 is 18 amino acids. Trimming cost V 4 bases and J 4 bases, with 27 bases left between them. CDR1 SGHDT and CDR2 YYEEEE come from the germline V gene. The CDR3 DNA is TGTGCCAGCAGCGGCAAAGGGAAGAGGGCCCGGGCCATTTACGAGCAGTACTTC. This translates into CASSGKGKRARAIYEQYF. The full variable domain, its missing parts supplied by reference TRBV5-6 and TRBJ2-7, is DAGVTQSPTHLIKTRGQQVTLRCSPKSGHDTVSWYQQALGQGPQFIFQYYEEEERQRGNFPDRFSGHQFPNYSSELNVNALLLGDSALYLCASSGKGKRARAIYEQYFGPGTRLTVT.

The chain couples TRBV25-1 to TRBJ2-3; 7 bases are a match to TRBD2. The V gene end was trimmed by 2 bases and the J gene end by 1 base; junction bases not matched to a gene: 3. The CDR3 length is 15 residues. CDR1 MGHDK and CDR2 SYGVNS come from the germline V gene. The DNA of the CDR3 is TGTGCCAGCAGTGAAGGGAGGGACCGCACAGATACGCAGTATTTT. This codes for CASSEGRDRTDTQYF.

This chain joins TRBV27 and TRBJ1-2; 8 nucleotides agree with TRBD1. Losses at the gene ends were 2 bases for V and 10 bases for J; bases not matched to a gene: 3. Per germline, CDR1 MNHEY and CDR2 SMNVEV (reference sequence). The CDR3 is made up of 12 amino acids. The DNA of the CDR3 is TGTGCCAGCAGTTTAAACAGGGGGAACTACACCTTC. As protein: CASSLNRGNYTF.

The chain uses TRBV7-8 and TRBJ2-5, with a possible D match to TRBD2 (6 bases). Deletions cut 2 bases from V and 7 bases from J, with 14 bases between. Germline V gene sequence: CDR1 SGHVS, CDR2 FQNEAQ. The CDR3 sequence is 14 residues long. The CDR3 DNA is TGTGCCAGCAGCTTAAAAGGGAGTAGCGGGACCCAGTACTTC. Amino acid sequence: CASSLKGSSGTQYF. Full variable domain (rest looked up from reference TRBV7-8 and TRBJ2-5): GAGVSQSPRYKVAKRGQDVALRCDPISGHVSLFWYQQALGQGPEFLTYFQNEAQLDKSGLPSDRFFAERPEGSVSTLKIQRTQQEDSAVYLCASSLKGSSGTQYFGPGTRLLVL.

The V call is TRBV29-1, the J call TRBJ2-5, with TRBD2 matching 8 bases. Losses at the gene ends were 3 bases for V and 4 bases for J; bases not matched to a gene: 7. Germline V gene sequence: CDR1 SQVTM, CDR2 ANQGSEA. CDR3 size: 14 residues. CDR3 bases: TGCAGCGTTGAGGACGGACTAGCAGGAGAGACCCAGTACTTC. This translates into CSVEDGLAGETQYF.

The CDR3, as DNA: TGTGCCAGCAGCTTGGTATTCGGAAGCGGGAGGGTGGATACGCAGTATTTT. This codes for CASSLVFGSGRVDTQYF. J is TRBJ2-3 and V is TRBV5-4, with 10 bases that match TRBD2. V was clipped by 0 bases and J by 6 bases; unmatched bases: 10. CDR3 length: 17 residues. Germline V lookup: CDR1 SGHNT, CDR2 YYREEE (reference sequence).

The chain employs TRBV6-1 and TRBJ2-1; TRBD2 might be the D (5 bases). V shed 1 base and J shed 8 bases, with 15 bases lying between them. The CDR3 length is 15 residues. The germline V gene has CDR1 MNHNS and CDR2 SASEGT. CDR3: CASSEESGSNHEQFF. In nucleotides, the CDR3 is TGTGCCAGCAGTGAAGAATCGGGATCGAACCATGAGCAGTTCTTC.

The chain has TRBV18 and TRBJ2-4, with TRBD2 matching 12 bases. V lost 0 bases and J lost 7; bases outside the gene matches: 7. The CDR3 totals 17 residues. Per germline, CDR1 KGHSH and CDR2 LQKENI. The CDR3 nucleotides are TGTGCCAGCTCACCACCGTCCCTAGCGGGAGGGCACAACATTCAGTACTTC. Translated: CASSPPSLAGGHNIQYF.

CDR3 sequence: CAWSVPTGRWGIWREVTSYEQYF. The CDR3, as DNA: TGTGCCTGGAGCGTACCGACAGGGAGATGGGGGATCTGGCGGGAGGTCACCTCCTACGAGCAGTACTTC. This sequence joins TRBV30 and TRBJ2-7; D may be TRBD2 (8 bases). In germline, CDR1 is GTSNPN, CDR2 SVGIG (reference sequence). The length of the CDR3 is 23 residues. V was shortened by 3 bases and J by 0 bases, with 39 bases between the two germline ends.

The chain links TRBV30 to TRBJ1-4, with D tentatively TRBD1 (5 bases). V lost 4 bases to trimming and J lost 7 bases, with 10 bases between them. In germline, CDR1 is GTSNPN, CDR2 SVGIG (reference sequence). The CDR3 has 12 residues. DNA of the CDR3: TGTGCCTGGAAAAGGGGTGGTGAAAAACTGTTTTTT. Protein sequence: CAWKRGGEKLFF.

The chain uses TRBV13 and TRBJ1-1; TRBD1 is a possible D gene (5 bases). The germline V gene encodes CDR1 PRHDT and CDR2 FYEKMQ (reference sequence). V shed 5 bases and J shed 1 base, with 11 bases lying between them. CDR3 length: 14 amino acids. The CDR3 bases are TGTGCCAGCAGCCCCTTCCAGGGGAACACTGAAGCTTTCTTT. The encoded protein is CASSPFQGNTEAFF.

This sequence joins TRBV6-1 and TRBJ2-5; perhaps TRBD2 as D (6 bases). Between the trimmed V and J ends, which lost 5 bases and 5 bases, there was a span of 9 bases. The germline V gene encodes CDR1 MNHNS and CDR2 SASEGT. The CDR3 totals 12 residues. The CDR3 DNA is TGTGCCAGCAGTCCTCGGGGGGAGACCCAGTACTTC. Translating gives CASSPRGETQYF.

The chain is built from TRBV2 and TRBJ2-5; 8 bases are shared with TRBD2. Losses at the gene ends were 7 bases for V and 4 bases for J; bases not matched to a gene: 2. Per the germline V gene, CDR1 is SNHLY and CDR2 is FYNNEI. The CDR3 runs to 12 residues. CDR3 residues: CASKAGGETQYF. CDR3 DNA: TGTGCCAGCAAGGCGGGAGGAGAGACCCAGTACTTC.

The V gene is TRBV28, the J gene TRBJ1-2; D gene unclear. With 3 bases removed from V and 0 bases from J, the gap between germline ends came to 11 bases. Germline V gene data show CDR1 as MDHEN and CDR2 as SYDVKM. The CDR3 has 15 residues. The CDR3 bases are TGTGCCAGCAGTTTCTCTAAGGGAGCTAACTATGGCTACACCTTC. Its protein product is CASSFSKGANYGYTF.